This T cell receptor beta chain was captured in a study of blood T cell repertoires in COVID-19. Study details: Both acute and convalescent COVID-19 samples were obtained from the United States, Italy and Spain. PBMCs, B-cell-depleted T cells, or T cells provided the cDNA or gDNA that made up the material.

This CDR3 comprises 15 residues. V lost 1 base to trimming and J lost 0 bases, with 9 bases between them. Germline CDR1 is SGHAT and CDR2 is FQNNGV. In the study's own analysis: Scientists estimated how many nucleated cells there were by amplifying reference gene primers. TCRdb's table, derived via immunoSEQ multiplex PCR, lists solely in-frame clones and lacks some. V and J calls and clone size follow that table, whereas D and trimming were derived from the DNA. The sample yields roughly 60,000 clones, roughly 86% seen once. This clonotype was sampled from a man in his sixties with active COVID-19. The chain employs TRBV11-2 and TRBJ1-1; a possible D gene is TRBD1 (6 bases). The specimen was peripheral blood. The CDR3 reads CASSLAAGVNTEAFF. Here the CDR3 DNA reads TGTGCCAGCAGCTTAGCCGCAGGGGTGAACACTGAAGCTTTCTTT.